These 28 T cell receptor beta chains came from one sample sequenced in a study of beta chain features in type 1 diabetes (dated by TCRdb to the late 2010s). Libraries were constructed by the immunoSEQ multiplex PCR assay. The entire isolated RNA was reverse transcribed using the High Capacity cDNA Reverse Transcription Kit, and thus expressed TCRB transcripts were sequenced. What TCRdb holds here is the immuneACCESS table cut down to in-frame rearrangements. Part of the clones is not present; checked against another copy, under half of the missing clones reflect an unresolved V gene, and the others are unexplained. Recorded for this sample are hundreds of thousands of clones; around a sixth of them occurred a single time. The ten largest clones capture 0.023% of the sample. Source material: naive CD4+ T cells from blood. Per the publication, the cell subset or site label means: true naive CD4+ T cells. These receptors all come from a woman between 18 and 30 years old in good health.

The chain carries TRBV5-4 and TRBJ2-6; 11 positions match TRBD2. Germline-derived CDR1 and CDR2 are SGHNT and YYREEE (reference sequence). With 4 bases clipped from V and 0 bases from J, the junction kept 6 bases outside the gene matches. The CDR3 is 18 residues long. This CDR3 is CASSPGLAGLSGANVLTF. CDR3 bases: TGTGCCAGCAGCCCCGGACTAGCGGGTCTCTCTGGGGCCAACGTCCTGACTTTC.

The rearrangement uses TRBV29-1 and TRBJ2-7, with D maybe TRBD1 (6 bases). Trimming stripped 4 bases from V and 6 bases from J, with 13 bases between. The CDR3 sequence is 12 residues long. Germline values: CDR1 SQVTM, CDR2 ANQGSEA. The CDR3 nucleotides read TGCAGCGTTGCCACAGGGACCCTCGAGCAGTACTTC. Amino acid sequence: CSVATGTLEQYF.

The rearrangement uses TRBV10-3 and TRBJ2-1, with 8 bases identical to TRBD2. The CDR3 covers 14 residues. Looked up from germline, CDR1 is ENHRY and CDR2 is SYGVKD. Unmatched junction bases numbered 7, after V lost 3 bases and J lost 9 bases. In DNA form, the CDR3 reads TGTGCCATCAGTGAAGCGGGAGTTCGCGGTGAGCAGTTCTTC. This sequence encodes CAISEAGVRGEQFF.

The rearrangement uses TRBV7-2 and TRBJ2-3; no reliable D call. Trimming pared 3 bases from V and 0 bases from J, leaving 7 bases between. The CDR3 sequence is 14 residues long. CDR1 and CDR2 from the germline V gene are SGHTA and FQGNSA. Written as DNA, the CDR3 is TGTGCCAGCAGCTTTAGATGGAGCACAGATACGCAGTATTTT. It encodes CASSFRWSTDTQYF.

V gene TRBV5-1 combines with J gene TRBJ2-3; a possible D gene is TRBD2 (6 bases). The CDR3 contains 16 residues. The V end was cut by 2 bases, the J end by 2 bases, with 15 bases between. Germline-derived CDR1 and CDR2 are SGHRS and YFSETQ. Here the CDR3 reads CASSLSSAAATDTQYF. The DNA for the CDR3 is TGCGCCAGCAGCTTATCTAGCGCTGCGGCCACAGATACGCAGTATTTT.

The chain recombines TRBV7-9 with TRBJ1-4; D unresolved. Per the germline V gene, CDR1 is SEHNR and CDR2 is FQNEAQ (reference sequence). Trimming took off 3 bases at V and 5 bases at J, with 10 bases between the two ends. The CDR3 extends over 14 amino acids. The CDR3 nucleotides are TGTGCCAGCAGCTTCATGGGAGGGAATGAAAAACTGTTTTTT. As protein: CASSFMGGNEKLFF.

This chain links TRBV4-2 with TRBJ1-2; possibly TRBD1 for D (5 bases). Trimming took 2 bases from V and 2 from J, leaving 9 bases between them. The CDR3 sequence is 14 residues long. The V gene's germline CDR1 is LGHNA and CDR2 YNFKEQ. The CDR3 loop is CASSQPPGNYGYTF. The CDR3 region has the DNA TGTGCCAGCAGCCAACCCCCAGGGAACTATGGCTACACCTTC.

This clone was counted between two and nine times. The gene calls are TRBV4-2 and TRBJ2-3, with D perhaps TRBD2 (5 bases). The CDR3 sequence is 14 residues long. Per the germline V gene, CDR1 is LGHNA and CDR2 is YNFKEQ. Trimming took off 10 bases at V and 1 base at J, with 15 bases between the two ends. CDR3 loop: CATRGSWGTDTQYF. The DNA of the CDR3 is TGTGCCACCCGGGGAAGTTGGGGCACAGATACGCAGTATTTT.

The V gene is TRBV7-2, the J gene TRBJ2-3, with a possible D match to TRBD1 (5 bases). The germline V gene encodes CDR1 SGHTA and CDR2 FQGNSA. V lost 5 bases and J 0 bases, leaving 12 bases between the germline ends. The CDR3 runs to 15 residues. CDR3 coding DNA: TGTGCCAGCAGCACCCGACAGTCTAGCACAGATACGCAGTATTTT. Amino acid sequence: CASSTRQSSTDTQYF.

In the case of this clone: This sample includes further DNA sequences coding for the same CDR3. The chain employs TRBV19 and TRBJ2-2, with D hard to call. Germline assignment: CDR1 LNHDA and CDR2 SQIVND (reference sequence). The CDR3 sequence is 15 residues long. With 3 bases removed from V and 1 base from J, the gap between germline ends came to 9 bases. For the CDR3, the DNA is TGTGCCAGTAGTATCCCCGGCCAGAACACCGGGGAGCTGTTTTTT. As protein: CASSIPGQNTGELFF.

In this sample, this clone turned up a few times. The V call is TRBV7-2, the J call TRBJ1-2; tentatively, D is TRBD1 (6 bases). The ends were cut back, 0 bases at V and 1 base at J, with 6 bases in the middle. Germline V gene sequence: CDR1 SGHTA, CDR2 FQGNSA. This CDR3 has 14 residues. In DNA, the CDR3 is TGTGCCAGCAGCTTAGCGGACAGTAACTATGGCTACACCTTC. Its protein is CASSLADSNYGYTF.

CDR3 sequence (DNA): TGCAGCGTCAGGGGACTTTACACCTACGAGCAGTACTTC. Translated, it gives CSVRGLYTYEQYF. This chain connects TRBV29-1 to TRBJ2-5; TRBD1 or TRBD2 may be the D gene (6 bases each). TRBJ2-7 explains the end of the DNA better; the J call may be wrong. Germline V lookup: CDR1 SQVTM, CDR2 ANQGSEA. This CDR3 contains 13 residues.

This clone occurred a few times. The gene calls are TRBV2 and TRBJ2-1, with TRBD1 matching 12 bases. J lost 7 bases, V lost 5 bases, and 6 bases had no gene match. CDR1 SNHLY and CDR2 FYNNEI come from the germline V gene. The CDR3 is made up of 15 amino acids. CDR3 sequence: CASSTGTGGTNEQFF. In nucleotides, the CDR3 is TGTGCCAGCAGTACCGGGACAGGGGGCACAAATGAGCAGTTCTTC.

The CDR3 region is CASGTGDTDTQYF. The CDR3 coding sequence is TGTGCCAGCGGAACTGGAGACACAGATACGCAGTATTTT. This rearrangement joins TRBV6-6 to TRBJ2-3; no definite D call. Germline loops: CDR1 MNHNY, CDR2 SVGAGI (reference sequence). This CDR3 region has 13 residues. Trimming left V 8 bases short and J 2 bases short, with 11 bases between.

This clone was seen a few times. In DNA form, the CDR3 reads TGTGCCAGCATTAGGGGGCAGGATGAAAAACTGTTTTTT. Amino acid sequence: CASIRGQDEKLFF. V usage is TRBV2 and J usage is TRBJ1-4; 7 nucleotides agree with TRBD1. Germline CDR1 and CDR2: SNHLY and FYNNEI. After removal of 7 bases from V and 6 bases from J, the junction contained 5 bases not matched to a gene. The CDR3 consists of 13 residues.

V gene TRBV2 combines with J gene TRBJ1-2; 9 bases agree with TRBD1. V lost 6 bases to trimming and J lost 6 bases; unmatched junction nucleotides: 2. CDR3 size: 12 residues. Germline lookup yields CDR1 SNHLY and CDR2 FYNNEI. The CDR3 region has the DNA TGTGCCAGCAGATGGACAGGGGATGGCTACACCTTC. Residues: CASRWTGDGYTF.

The chain employs TRBV14 and TRBJ2-5; no definite D call. Deletions cut 3 bases from V and 5 bases from J, with 13 bases between. Looked up from germline, CDR1 is SGHDN and CDR2 is FVKESK. The CDR3 has 14 residues. The CDR3: CASSHLELRETQYF. CDR3 nucleotides: TGTGCCAGCAGCCACCTAGAGCTCCGGGAGACCCAGTACTTC.

This clone came up a few times. The chain uses TRBV9 and TRBJ1-1; D possibly corresponds to TRBD1 (5 bases). The CDR3 has 14 amino acids. CDR1 is SGDLS and CDR2 is YYNGEE in the germline V gene. V was shortened by 5 bases and J by 3 bases, with 14 bases between the two germline ends. The CDR3 here is CASSAGWGDTEAFF. The CDR3, as DNA: TGTGCCAGCAGTGCCGGGTGGGGGGACACTGAAGCTTTCTTT. The variable domain in full, with the rest retrieved from reference TRBV9 and TRBJ1-1, is DSGVTQTPKHLITATGQRVTLRCSPRSGDLSVYWYQQSLDQGLQFLIQYYNGEERAKGNILERFSAQQFPDLHSELNLSSLELGDSALYFCASSAGWGDTEAFFGQGTRLTVV.

The genes are TRBV19 and TRBJ1-1; possible D gene TRBD1, 5 bases. Trimming cost V 4 bases and J 4 bases, with 10 bases left between them. CDR1 and CDR2 from the germline V gene are LNHDA and SQIVND (reference sequence). The CDR3 covers 13 residues. CDR3: CASSRGLITEAFF. The CDR3 DNA follows: TGTGCCAGTAGTAGGGGACTCATCACTGAAGCTTTCTTT.

This clone was seen only a few times. The rearrangement joins TRBV5-4 to TRBJ2-7; 10 nucleotides agree with TRBD2. J was trimmed by 8 bases and V by 0 bases; bases with no gene match: 14. CDR1 and CDR2 (germline): SGHNT, YYREEE (reference sequence). CDR3 size: 17 residues. CDR3 sequence reads: CASSLAGSSSGRGKQYF. In DNA, the CDR3 is TGTGCCAGCAGCTTGGCGGGTTCTTCGAGCGGGAGGGGCAAGCAGTACTTC.

The chain combines TRBV10-3 with TRBJ2-1; 7 bases map to TRBD1. Looked up from germline, CDR1 is ENHRY and CDR2 is SYGVKD. Unmatched junction bases numbered 7, after V lost 5 bases and J lost 6 bases. The CDR3 loop spans 14 amino acids. The CDR3: CAISIRDSRNEQFF. In DNA, the CDR3 is TGTGCCATCAGTATCCGGGACAGCCGCAATGAGCAGTTCTTC.

The V call is TRBV7-9, the J call TRBJ1-1; D perhaps matches TRBD1 (6 bases). The length of the CDR3 is 12 residues. The germline V gene has CDR1 SEHNR and CDR2 FQNEAQ (reference sequence). V was trimmed by 4 bases and J by 6 bases, leaving 9 bases between them. CDR3 sequence reads: CASSSQGSEAFF. CDR3 bases: TGTGCCAGCAGCTCGCAGGGGTCTGAAGCTTTCTTT.

V usage is TRBV19 and J usage is TRBJ2-7; the D gene is possibly TRBD1 (5 bases). The CDR3 totals 12 residues. The V end lost 3 bases, the J end lost 6 bases, and 9 bases lay between the germline ends. Germline loops: CDR1 LNHDA, CDR2 SQIVND (reference sequence). CDR3 residues: CASSIFQGEQYF. In DNA form, the CDR3 reads TGTGCCAGTAGTATCTTCCAGGGCGAGCAGTACTTC.

The chain has TRBV14 and TRBJ2-7; TRBD2 agrees at 9 bases. Trimming at V came to 0 bases and at J to 6 bases, leaving 9 bases not matched to a gene. CDR3 length equals 16 residues. CDR1 is SGHDN, CDR2 FVKESK, per germline. The CDR3 nucleotides read TGTGCCAGCAGCCAAGATGCAAGCGGGAGGTTCGGCGAGCAGTACTTC. Translated: CASSQDASGRFGEQYF. The whole variable domain, filled in from reference TRBV14 and TRBJ2-7, reads EAGVTQFPSHSVIEKGQTVTLRCDPISGHDNLYWYRRVMGKEIKFLLHFVKESKQDESGMPNNRFLAERTGGTYSTLKVQPAELEDSGVYFCASSQDASGRFGEQYFGPGTRLTVT.

The gene calls are TRBV5-4 and TRBJ2-7, with 9 positions matching TRBD2. The CDR3 consists of 15 residues. The V segment lost 1 base and the J segment 7 bases; nucleotides outside the gene matches: 9. CDR1 and CDR2 (germline): SGHNT, YYREEE (reference sequence). The DNA for the CDR3 is TGTGCCAGCAGCTTGTGGTTAGCGGGAGCAAGGGAGCAGTACTTC. It codes for CASSLWLAGAREQYF.

This chain connects TRBV6-6 to TRBJ2-7, with TRBD2 identical over 10 bases. Germline CDR1 MNHNY, CDR2 SVGAGI (reference sequence). The V gene end was trimmed by 2 bases and the J gene end by 2 bases; junction bases not matched to a gene: 3. The CDR3 extends over 15 amino acids. The CDR3 reads CASSYPSGSTYEQYF. Here the CDR3 DNA reads TGTGCCAGCAGTTACCCTAGCGGGAGTACCTACGAGCAGTACTTC.

The chain joins TRBV5-1 to TRBJ1-2, with 11 bases fitting TRBD1. Germline V gene data show CDR1 as SGHRS and CDR2 as YFSETQ. Losses at the gene ends were 4 bases for V and 6 bases for J; bases not matched to a gene: 5. CDR3 length: 14 residues. The CDR3 DNA reads as TGCGCCAGCAGCGCCTTGGACAGGGGGCATGGCTACACCTTC. It is translated as CASSALDRGHGYTF.

This clone was counted a few times. The chain recombines TRBV5-1 with TRBJ1-1, with D tentatively TRBD1 (6 bases). Germline loops: CDR1 SGHRS, CDR2 YFSETQ. The V gene lost 2 bases and the J gene lost 8 bases, with 10 bases spanning the gap. The CDR3 sequence is 12 residues long. In nucleotides, the CDR3 is TGCGCCAGCAGCTTCGACAGGCAGGAAGCTTTCTTT. The encoded protein is CASSFDRQEAFF.